The 18 T cell receptor beta chains listed next were all sequenced from one sample in a study of identical twins. One entry per CDR3 protein, called by TCRdb with MiXCR from the 5' RACE reads. The sample consists of approximately 670,000 distinct CDR3 sequences, 5.5% to 6.5% of them appearing once. Sequenced: naive T cells sorted from blood. The origin of the receptors is a man between 18 and 35 years old in good health.

The chain couples TRBV29-1 to TRBJ1-1; 8 bases match TRBD1. The CDR3 covers 14 residues. Germline lookup yields CDR1 SQVTM and CDR2 ANQGSEA. V shed 6 bases and J 0 bases; nucleotides not matched to a gene: 6. CDR3 sequence reads: CSVAGGRLNTEAFF. In DNA form, the CDR3 reads TGCAGCGTGGCAGGGGGCCGCCTGAACACTGAAGCTTTCTTT. The complete variable domain, with remaining parts taken from reference TRBV29-1 and TRBJ1-1, reads SAVISQKPSRDICQRGTSLTIQCQVDSQVTMMFWYRQQPGQSLTLIATANQGSEATYESGFVIDKFPISRPNLTFSTLTVSNMSPEDSSIYLCSVAGGRLNTEAFFGQGTRLTVV.

This clonotype was seen repeatedly, ten times or more. This chain connects TRBV19 to TRBJ2-7, with D perhaps matching TRBD1 (6 bases). The CDR3 has 12 amino acids. With 6 bases removed from V and 5 bases from J, the gap between germline ends came to 11 bases. Germline assignment: CDR1 LNHDA and CDR2 SQIVND (reference sequence). DNA for the CDR3: TGTGCCAGTAGCCCGGGACACCACGAGCAGTACTTC. Translation gives CASSPGHHEQYF.

This clonotype was detected only a few times. The chain has TRBV25-1 and TRBJ2-5, with D maybe TRBD2 (5 bases). With 1 base removed from V and 10 bases from J, the gap between germline ends came to 16 bases. The CDR3 runs 14 residues. Germline-derived CDR1 and CDR2 are MGHDK and SYGVNS. The CDR3 reads CASSEFTDEEGQYF. As DNA, the CDR3 is TGTGCCAGCAGTGAATTTACGGATGAAGAGGGCCAGTACTTC.

This clonotype was seen repeatedly, ten times or more. The gene calls are TRBV11-2 and TRBJ2-1; D gene ambiguous. This CDR3 contains 14 residues. CDR1 is SGHAT, CDR2 FQNNGV, per germline. V was pared by 4 bases and J by 14 bases, with 21 bases between. In DNA form, the CDR3 reads TGTGCCAGCAGCTCGGTCCAGAAGGTAAAAGACGAGTTCTTC. Its translation: CASSSVQKVKDEFF. Full variable domain (missing parts from reference TRBV11-2 and TRBJ2-1): EAGVAQSPRYKIIEKRQSVAFWCNPISGHATLYWYQQILGQGPKLLIQFQNNGVVDDSQLPKDRFSAERLKGVDSTLKIQPAKLEDSAVYLCASSSVQKVKDEFFGPGTRLTVL.

This clonotype was seen only a few times. An end of the junction differs from the germline gene, which may be a read error. The V call is TRBV29-1, the J call TRBJ2-7, with D possibly being TRBD1 (6 bases). CDR1 and CDR2 from the germline V gene are SQVTM and ANQGSEA. CDR3 length: 10 amino acids. The CDR3 region has the DNA TGCAGCGTTGGGGGGCCGGATAGGGACTTC. Translated: CSVGGPDRDF.

This clonotype occurred many times. The CDR3 nucleotides are TGTGCCAGCAGTTACTGGGGACTAGCGGCCAATGAGCAGTTCTTC. Translation gives CASSYWGLAANEQFF. The gene calls are TRBV6-5 and TRBJ2-1, with 11 positions matching TRBD2. With V trimmed by 1 base and J by 6 bases, 2 bases remained unmatched. CDR1 MNHEY and CDR2 SVGAGI come from the germline V gene. This CDR3 is 15 amino acids long.

The table lists this clonotype with many counts. The chain employs TRBV5-1 and TRBJ2-2; 8 nucleotides align to TRBD1. Germline CDR1 SGHRS, CDR2 YFSETQ. J gave up 6 bases and V 4 bases, and 11 bases lay outside the gene matches. The CDR3 sequence is 16 residues long. The CDR3 DNA is TGCGCCAGCAGCGGCTGGACAGGGCCGGGGCCCGGGGAGCTGTTTTTT. Translating gives CASSGWTGPGPGELFF.

Ten or more counts support this clonotype. J is TRBJ1-1 and V is TRBV29-1; D remains ambiguous. CDR3 size: 12 residues. V lost 7 bases, J lost 5 bases, and 14 bases lay in between. Germline CDR1 and CDR2: SQVTM and ANQGSEA. The CDR3 loop is CSEQALWTEAFF. CDR3 DNA: TGCAGCGAACAAGCGCTGTGGACTGAAGCTTTCTTT.

J is TRBJ2-6 and V is TRBV5-1; D is tentatively TRBD1 or TRBD2 (5 bases each). The CDR3 is 19 amino acids. Germline V gives CDR1 SGHRS, CDR2 YFSETQ. V dropped 4 bases and J dropped 0 bases, with 20 bases sitting between them. This CDR3 is CASSLGFGTANSGANVLTF. For the CDR3, the DNA is TGCGCCAGCAGCCTAGGGTTCGGGACGGCGAACTCTGGGGCCAACGTCCTGACTTTC.

This clonotype turned up a few times. A much bigger clone sits one base away, suggesting this may be a read error. The chain has TRBV7-9 and TRBJ2-2; 8 bases match TRBD1. The CDR3 runs to 14 residues. With 5 bases clipped from V and 3 bases from J, the junction kept 2 bases outside the gene matches. CDR1 and CDR2 from the germline V gene are SEHNR and FQNEAQ (reference sequence). DNA for the CDR3: TGTGCCAGCAGCCCGACAGGGGACACCGGGGAGCTGTTTTTT. This translates into CASSPTGDTGELFF.

This chain links TRBV6-2 or TRBV6-3 with TRBJ2-1; D is unresolved. The CDR3 loop spans 13 amino acids. Trimming stripped 2 bases from V and 4 bases from J, with 6 bases between. Germline-derived CDR1 and CDR2 are MNHEY and SVGEGT. CDR3 amino acids: CASSYVRYNEQFF. The CDR3 DNA reads TGTGCCAGCAGTTACGTAAGATACAATGAGCAGTTCTTC.

This clonotype came up a few times. The rearrangement links TRBV29-1 to TRBJ2-6, with a possible D match to TRBD2 (6 bases). The CDR3 is 15 residues long. Trimming stripped 4 bases from V and 4 bases from J, with 14 bases between. The germline V gene encodes CDR1 SQVTM and CDR2 ANQGSEA. CDR3 in amino acids: CSVGGLGVGANVLTF. The CDR3 DNA reads as TGCAGCGTTGGGGGACTGGGCGTAGGGGCCAACGTCCTGACTTTC. Filled out from reference TRBV29-1 and TRBJ2-6, the complete variable domain reads SAVISQKPSRDICQRGTSLTIQCQVDSQVTMMFWYRQQPGQSLTLIATANQGSEATYESGFVIDKFPISRPNLTFSTLTVSNMSPEDSSIYLCSVGGLGVGANVLTFGAGSRLTVL.

The table lists this clonotype with many counts. The J gene is TRBJ2-5, the V gene TRBV10-3; D remains unclear. The V and J ends lost 2 bases and 2 bases respectively, with 0 bases between them. The V gene's germline CDR1 is ENHRY and CDR2 SYGVKD. This CDR3 has 11 amino acids. This chain's CDR3 is CAISEQETQYF. The CDR3 DNA sequence: TGTGCCATCAGTGAGCAAGAGACCCAGTACTTC.

In this sample, this clonotype turned up many times. The chain recombines TRBV5-5 with TRBJ2-3; a possible D gene is TRBD1 (5 bases). The CDR3 runs 15 residues. Trimming left V 4 bases short and J 2 bases short, with 14 bases between. Germline loops: CDR1 SGHKS, CDR2 YYEKEE (reference sequence). The CDR3 coding sequence is TGTGCCAGCAGCCTCTACATGGGGCTCACAGATACGCAGTATTTT. Protein: CASSLYMGLTDTQYF.

This clonotype came up a few times. This chain links TRBV12-3 or TRBV12-4 with TRBJ1-6; D gene unclear. The CDR3 is 15 amino acids. Trimming cost V 1 base and J 6 bases, with 10 bases left between them. The CDR3 is CASSLGQRINSPLHF. The DNA for the CDR3 is TGTGCCAGCAGTTTAGGGCAGCGGATTAATTCACCCCTCCACTTT.

This chain connects TRBV20-1 to TRBJ1-2; a weak D match, TRBD1 (6 bases). Germline values: CDR1 DFQATT, CDR2 SNEGSKA (reference sequence). V was shortened by 1 base and J by 7 bases, with 16 bases between the two germline ends. This CDR3 has 14 residues. CDR3 region: CSARGGAGSVGYTF. The DNA of the CDR3 is TGCAGTGCTAGAGGGGGGGCAGGCTCCGTTGGCTACACCTTC.

The chain uses TRBV24-1 and TRBJ2-3; D not certain. The CDR3 length is 15 residues. V was clipped by 2 bases and J by 2 bases, with 10 bases between them. Germline CDR1 is KGHDR and CDR2 is SFDVKD. CDR3 nucleotides: TGTGCCACCAGTGATTCCTACTTTTCCACAGATACGCAGTATTTT. Protein: CATSDSYFSTDTQYF.

There are a few counts of this clonotype. The chain joins TRBV7-9 to TRBJ2-1, with D perhaps assigned TRBD1 or TRBD2 (6 bases each). The CDR3 loop spans 15 amino acids. The V and J ends lost 5 bases and 4 bases respectively, with 15 bases between them. Germline V gene lookup returns CDR1 SEHNR and CDR2 FQNEAQ (reference sequence). CDR3 in amino acids: CASSHRGDGYNEQFF. For the CDR3, the DNA is TGTGCCAGCAGCCATAGGGGGGACGGATACAATGAGCAGTTCTTC.